These 7 T cell receptor beta chains were all obtained from the same sample, sequenced in a study of T cell responses to AZD1222 COVID-19 vaccine. Produced via immunoSEQ multiplex PCR; TCRdb's table is partial and in-frame only. The sample consists of 150,000 or so clones, around 91% of them appearing once. Sample: peripheral blood, taken on day 0 of AZD1222 vaccination. All receptors derive from an adult in good health.

The rearrangement links TRBV19 to TRBJ1-1, with D hard to call. V was clipped by 3 bases and J by 7 bases, with 15 bases between them. Per the germline V gene, CDR1 is LNHDA and CDR2 is SQIVND (reference sequence). The CDR3 sequence is 14 residues long. The CDR3, as DNA: TGTGCCAGTAGTATTACGGCAGGTCATAGTGAAGCTTTCTTT. This translates into CASSITAGHSEAFF.

The genes are TRBV28 and TRBJ2-5, with D possibly matching TRBD1 (5 bases). With 4 bases removed from V and 1 base from J, the gap between germline ends came to 19 bases. The CDR3 consists of 17 residues. Per germline, CDR1 MDHEN and CDR2 SYDVKM. CDR3 region: CASSSEDIQTPQETQYF. CDR3 nucleotides: TGTGCCAGCAGTTCCGAGGACATACAGACGCCCCAAGAGACCCAGTACTTC.

V usage is TRBV11-2 and J usage is TRBJ1-5, with no clear D. V lost 0 bases to trimming and J lost 7 bases, with 7 bases between them. Per the germline V gene, CDR1 is SGHAT and CDR2 is FQNNGV. CDR3 length equals 13 residues. The CDR3 DNA reads as TGTGCCAGCAGCTTAGATCGAGGACAGCCCCAGCATTTT. Translation gives CASSLDRGQPQHF.

This clone was detected only a few times. J is TRBJ2-7 and V is TRBV3-1 (or the pseudogene TRBV3-2); TRBD2 matches at 8 bases. V lost 2 bases to trimming and J lost 0 bases; unmatched junction nucleotides: 6. Germline V gives CDR1 LGHDT, CDR2 YNNKEL (reference sequence). This CDR3 has 16 residues. CDR3 region: CASSQQSGGHSYEQYF. The CDR3 DNA reads as TGTGCCAGCAGCCAACAGTCGGGGGGGCACTCCTACGAGCAGTACTTC.

This clone was found a few times. The chain is built from TRBV5-6 and TRBJ2-7; D is unresolved. V was shortened by 4 bases and J by 4 bases, with 6 bases between the two germline ends. The V gene's germline CDR1 is SGHDT and CDR2 YYEEEE. This CDR3 comprises 11 residues. Here the CDR3 reads CASSRLYEQYF. The CDR3 nucleotides are TGTGCCAGCAGCCGCCTTTACGAGCAGTACTTC.

The chain uses TRBV12-3 or TRBV12-4 and TRBJ2-2; maybe TRBD1 (5 bases). The CDR3 covers 13 residues. V lost 8 bases and J lost 6, with 13 bases in between. Here the CDR3 reads CASGIRGSGELFF. The CDR3 bases are TGTGCCAGCGGGATTAGGGGTTCCGGGGAGCTGTTTTTT.

The chain is built from TRBV11-2 and TRBJ2-3, with D tentatively TRBD2 (5 bases). Germline CDR1 and CDR2: SGHAT and FQNNGV. This CDR3 region has 15 residues. The germline V and J ends were trimmed by 1 base and 1 base, with 9 bases remaining between them. The CDR3 sequence: CASSLAIGGTDTQYF. DNA of the CDR3: TGTGCCAGCAGCTTAGCGATCGGGGGCACAGATACGCAGTATTTT.